A single TCR beta chain is shown here with its context. In its sample, this clonotype was seen a few times. There is no known antigen for this receptor. Base-call qualities are not available, and no considerably larger clone is one nucleotide away. The sample's time point label, in plain terms: newly diagnosed GD, antithyroid drugs for less than 3 months. RNA was extracted from PBMCs in TRIzol for both TCR sequencing and RNA sequencing. The diagnosis of Graves' disease followed American Thyroid Association guidelines. Patients were recruited from an endocrinology department in Xi'an, China. Each patient gave 7 to 9.5 milliliters of peripheral blood, collected in an EDTA anticoagulant tube. Ficoll Paque Plus density gradient separation was used to isolate PBMCs, and no additional T cell sorting was done. An Agilent 2100 Bioanalyzer and agarose gel were used to assess RNA quality, and a NanoDrop 2000 was used to measure RNA concentration.

The sample is drawn from a study of regulatory T cells in long-lasting Graves disease (TCRdb year 2021). For the wider study: Antithyroid drugs had been taken for less than 3 months by newly diagnosed Graves' disease patients. Patients with persistent Graves' disease were compared with patients with newly diagnosed Graves' disease using TCR sequencing and RNA sequencing of peripheral blood. The study was conducted in China and was registered as a clinical trial. TCR sequencing covered approximately 13 persistent and approximately 20 newly diagnosed Graves' disease patients, about 35 samples in total.

Including cysteine and phenylalanine, the CDR3 has 14 amino acids. Only CDR3 DNA remains: 42 bases, in frame from the first base. The germline V gene (reference sequence) provides CDR1 SGHKS and CDR2 YYEKEE. V and J are truncated by 7 bases and 0 bases respectively, leaving an intervening sequence of 13 bases. The paper as a whole reports these results and caveats: Peripheral blood alone was examined, since thyroid tissue, which constituted the primary lesion, could not be accessed. Compared with newly diagnosed patients, persistent Graves' disease patients had lower TCR Shannon entropy and fewer highly expanded clones, which suggests clonal expansion. The authors acknowledged the small sample size as a limitation that may reduce accuracy. A larger number of public clonotypes was shared among persistent patients (fewer than 3,000) than among newly diagnosed patients (roughly 970). Sequencing and analysis were restricted to the TCR beta chain. TRBV28, TRBJ1-2 and TRBJ2-5 were preferentially used in persistent disease, while TRBV20-1 and TRBJ2-1 were favored in newly diagnosed disease.

Library preparation employed multiplex PCR. This sample was sequenced with an Illumina HiSeq 4000. To build TCR beta libraries, CDR3 regions were amplified by Arm-PCR using iRepertoire HTBI primers. Gel purification was performed on PCR products prior to sequencing. For the original study's pipeline: Across samples, 60 to 70 TRBV and 12 to 15 TRBJ segments were identified and used for gene usage analysis of CDR3 amino acid clonotypes. COPE and FqMerger were used to merge filtered high-quality paired reads into contigs. Contigs were aligned with BLAST to IMGT TRBV, TRBD and TRBJ reference genes, and CDR3 was defined per IMGT. Clonotypes above 0.1% frequency were classified as highly expanded clones. Shannon entropy was used to measure repertoire diversity, and the Gini coefficient was used to measure V-J evenness. Public clonotypes were defined as clonotypes shared by more than one individual. Clones were called with MiXCR by TCRdb after fastp trimmed the public reads at Q25, and only in-frame beta chains were retained. Merged by CDR3 protein, the rows form single entries marked with the most common genes and DNA. These V and J calls originate from TCRdb's pipeline instead of the authors' own analysis. The sample table contains approximately 540,000 distinct CDR3 sequences; only one count was recorded for 12% of them. The top ten constitute over 7% of the sample.

This same sample was also taken into another study, of T cells in Graves' hyperthyroidism and ophthalmopathy. The second study, in turn, reports: Stable Graves' hyperthyroidism was defined as no progression to ophthalmopathy during 18 months of follow-up. The hyperthyroidism patients were between 18 and 65 years old and newly diagnosed, with a disease duration of less than 2 months. Exclusion was applied to patients with uncontrolled infections, other autoimmune diseases, pregnancy or lactation. Clinical symptoms, serum thyroxine and TRAb, thyroid ultrasound, and orbital computed tomography formed the basis for the diagnoses. The first round of RT-PCR for the TCR CDR3 was performed with the HTBI primer set and the Qiagen OneStep RT-PCR kit. Blood samples also contained most of the expanded thyroid clonotypes (frequency above 0.001), which suggests that blood repertoires may reflect thyroid immune responses. A model built on a 13 V-J signature distinguished ophthalmopathy from stable hyperthyroidism, reaching around 88% sensitivity and about 81% specificity in cross-validation and 80%/75% in testing. In validation, progression to ophthalmopathy was predicted by the model with almost 71% sensitivity and just over 72% specificity, a median of roughly 6 months before onset. A discovery cohort of about a hundred patients, 43 with Graves' ophthalmopathy and 57 with stable Graves' hyperthyroidism, was used to find distinguishing TCR V-J signatures. Prospective prediction of ophthalmopathy was tested in an independent validation cohort consisting of 18 hyperthyroidism patients and 17 patients who later progressed to ophthalmopathy. For training and testing, the 100 or so patients in the discovery cohort were randomly divided in a 7:3 ratio. In several Graves' hyperthyroidism patients, the study also compared T-cell repertoires from thyroid tissue with T-cell repertoires from blood. After sampling, hyperthyroidism patients received methimazole starting at 30 mg daily, and ophthalmopathy patients received high-dose intravenous methylprednisolone. Libraries were constructed in a second round of multiplex PCR, after which size selection and purification were carried out. The libraries were sequenced on an Illumina HiSeq2000 using paired-end 100 bp reads. SOAPnuke was used to process the raw data, with reads discarded if the reads contained adapters or uncalled bases, had a mean Phred below 15, or lacked an exact constant-primer or identifier match. COPE v1.2.5 was used to merge the high-quality paired reads, and each unique nucleotide sequence was defined as a clonotype. MiTCR v1.1 was used to align clonotypes to the IMGT TRBV, TRBD and TRBJ reference segments. The analysis included only V-J combinations with a frequency above 0.0001, which together covered over 98% of the repertoires. A TCS score was defined as the ratio of F50 (clonal expansion) to E x V (chaos), with BLOSUM62-based TCRdist applied between CDR3 peptides within each V-J. Welch's t-statistics and random forest reduced approximately 520 V-J features to roughly 13, which were used in a naive Bayes classifier (R e1071). No statistical method was used to fix the sample size in advance, and group allocation was not hidden from the investigators. According to the paper, TCR Vbeta CDR3 sequencing was carried out on some 130 peripheral blood samples, which came from fewer than 50 ophthalmopathy, 75 to 80 hyperthyroidism and about 17 progressor patients.

Material: peripheral blood mononuclear cells (PBMCs), obtained at new diagnosis, from a patient treated with antithyroid drugs. This clonotype was sampled from a woman under 40 with Graves disease. Donor details come from another sample of the same person, matched by shared clones. Recombination joined TRBV5-5 with TRBJ1-1; no D gene call is confident. The CDR3 is CASRLASLNTEAFF. The DNA is TGTGCCAGCCGCCTCGCCAGCTTGAACACTGAAGCTTTCTTT.